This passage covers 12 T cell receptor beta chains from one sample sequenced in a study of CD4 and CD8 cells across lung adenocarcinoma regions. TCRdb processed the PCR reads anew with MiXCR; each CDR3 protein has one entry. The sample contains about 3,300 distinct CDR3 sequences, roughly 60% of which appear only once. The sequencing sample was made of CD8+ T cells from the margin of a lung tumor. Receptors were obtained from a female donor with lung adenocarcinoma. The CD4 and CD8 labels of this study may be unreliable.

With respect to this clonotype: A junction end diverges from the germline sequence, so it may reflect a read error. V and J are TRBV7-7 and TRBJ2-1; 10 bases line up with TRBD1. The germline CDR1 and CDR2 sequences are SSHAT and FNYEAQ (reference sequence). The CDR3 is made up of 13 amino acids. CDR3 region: CASSVDRGSEQFF. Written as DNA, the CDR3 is TGTGCTAGCAGCGTGGACAGGGGGAGTGAGCAGTTCTTC.

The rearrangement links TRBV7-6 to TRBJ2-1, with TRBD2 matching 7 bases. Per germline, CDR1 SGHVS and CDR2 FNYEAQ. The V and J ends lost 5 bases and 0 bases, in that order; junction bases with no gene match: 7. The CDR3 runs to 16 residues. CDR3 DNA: TGTGCCAGCAGCATACAAGCGGGAAGCTCCTACAATGAGCAGTTCTTC. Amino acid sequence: CASSIQAGSSYNEQFF.

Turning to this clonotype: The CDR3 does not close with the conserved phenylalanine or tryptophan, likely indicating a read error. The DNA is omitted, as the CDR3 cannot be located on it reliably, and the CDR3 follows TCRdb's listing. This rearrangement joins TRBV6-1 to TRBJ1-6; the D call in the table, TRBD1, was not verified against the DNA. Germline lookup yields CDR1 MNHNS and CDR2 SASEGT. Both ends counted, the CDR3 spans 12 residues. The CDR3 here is CASTTGTYEQYL.

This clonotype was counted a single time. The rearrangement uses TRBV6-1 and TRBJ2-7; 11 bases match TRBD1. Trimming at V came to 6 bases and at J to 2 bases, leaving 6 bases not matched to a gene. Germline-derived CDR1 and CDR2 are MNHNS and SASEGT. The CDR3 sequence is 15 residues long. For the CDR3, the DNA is TGTGCCAGCAGGCATGGGGGACAGGGGGCCTACGAGCAGTACTTC. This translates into CASRHGGQGAYEQYF.

The CDR3: CASTTAARVNEQFF. Written as DNA, the CDR3 is TGTGCCAGCACCACAGCGGCGAGGGTCAATGAGCAGTTCTTC. The rearrangement links TRBV6-1 to TRBJ2-1; D possibly corresponds to TRBD2 (5 bases). This CDR3 region has 14 residues. Germline V gene data show CDR1 as MNHNS and CDR2 as SASEGT. Trimming pared 7 bases from V and 6 bases from J, leaving 16 bases between.

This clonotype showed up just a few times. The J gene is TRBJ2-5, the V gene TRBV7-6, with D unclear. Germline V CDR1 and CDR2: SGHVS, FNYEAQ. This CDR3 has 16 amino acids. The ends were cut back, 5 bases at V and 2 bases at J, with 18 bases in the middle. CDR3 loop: CASSRGLNGWQETQYF. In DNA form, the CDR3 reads TGTGCCAGCAGCCGCGGTCTTAACGGTTGGCAAGAGACCCAGTACTTC.

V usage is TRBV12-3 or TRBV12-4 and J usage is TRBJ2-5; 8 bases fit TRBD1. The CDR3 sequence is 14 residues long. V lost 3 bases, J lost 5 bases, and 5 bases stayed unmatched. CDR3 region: CASSFQGARETQYF. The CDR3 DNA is TGTGCCAGCAGTTTCCAGGGGGCCAGGGAGACCCAGTACTTC.

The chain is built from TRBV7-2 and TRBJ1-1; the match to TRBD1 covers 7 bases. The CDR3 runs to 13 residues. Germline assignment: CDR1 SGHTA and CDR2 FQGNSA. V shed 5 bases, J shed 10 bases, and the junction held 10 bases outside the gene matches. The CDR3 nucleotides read TGTGCCAGCAGCAGTACAGGGGTCATGAGAGCTTTCTTT. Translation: CASSSTGVMRAFF. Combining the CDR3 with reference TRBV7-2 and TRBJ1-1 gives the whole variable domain GAGVSQSPSNKVTEKGKDVELRCDPISGHTALYWYRQSLGQGLEFLIYFQGNSAPDKSGLPSDRFSAERTGGSVSTLTIQRTQQEDSAVYLCASSSTGVMRAFFGQGTRLTVV.

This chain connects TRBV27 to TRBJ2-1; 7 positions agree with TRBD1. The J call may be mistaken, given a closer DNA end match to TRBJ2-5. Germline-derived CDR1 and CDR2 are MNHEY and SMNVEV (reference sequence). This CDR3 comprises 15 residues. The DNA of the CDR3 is TGTGCCAGCAGTCCCACTGGGGACAGTCGAGAGACCCAGTACTTC. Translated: CASSPTGDSRETQYF.

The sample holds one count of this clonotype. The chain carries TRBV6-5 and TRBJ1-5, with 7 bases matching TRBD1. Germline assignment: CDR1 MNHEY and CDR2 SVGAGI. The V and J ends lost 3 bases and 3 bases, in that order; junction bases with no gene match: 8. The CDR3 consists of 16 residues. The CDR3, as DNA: TGTGCCAGCAGTTATTTACAGGGGTCGATCAATCAGCCCCAGCATTTT. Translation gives CASSYLQGSINQPQHF.

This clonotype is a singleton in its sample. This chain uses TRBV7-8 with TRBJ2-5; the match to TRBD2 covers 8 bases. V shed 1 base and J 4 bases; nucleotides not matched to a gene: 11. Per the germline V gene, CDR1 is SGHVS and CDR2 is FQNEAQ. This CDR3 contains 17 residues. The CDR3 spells CASSLGVTSGRGETQYF. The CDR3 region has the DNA TGTGCCAGCAGCTTAGGCGTAACCAGCGGGAGAGGAGAGACCCAGTACTTC.

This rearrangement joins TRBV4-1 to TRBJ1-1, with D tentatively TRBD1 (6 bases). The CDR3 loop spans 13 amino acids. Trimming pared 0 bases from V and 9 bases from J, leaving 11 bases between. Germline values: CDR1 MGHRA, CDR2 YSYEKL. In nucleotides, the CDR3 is TGCGCCAGCAGCCAAGATATTGGACAGAAAGCTTTCTTT. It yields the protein CASSQDIGQKAFF.